A selection of T cell receptor beta chains follows, all from one sample in a study of PD-1 blockade in classical Hodgkin lymphoma. Libraries were prepared by immunoSEQ multiplex PCR; TCRdb keeps only in-frame clonotypes and omits some of them. The sample yields around 100,000 clones, less than 95% seen once. This specimen consisted of peripheral blood mononuclear cells (PBMCs), obtained before the fourth cycle of nivolumab. Receptor source: a human donor with classical Hodgkin lymphoma. Both conserved end residues are trimmed from each CDR3. Fields, in order: J gene, V gene, CDR3 length, CDR3 protein.

J gene: TRBJ2-3
V gene: TRBV5-6
CDR3 length: 13
CDR3 protein: ASSRMTGVGDTQY

J gene: TRBJ1-4
V gene: TRBV19
CDR3 length: 14
CDR3 protein: ASRHLISTTNEKLF

J gene: TRBJ2-7
V gene: TRBV21-1
CDR3 length: 13
CDR3 protein: ASSKEGRGDYEQY

J gene: TRBJ1-1
V gene: TRBV6-5
CDR3 length: 13
CDR3 protein: ASSPGGEWYTEAF

J gene: TRBJ1-1
V gene: TRBV30
CDR3 length: 13
CDR3 protein: AWSVMMRGWTEAF

J gene: TRBJ2-7
V gene: TRBV6-6
CDR3 length: 7
CDR3 protein: AVGYEQY

J gene: TRBJ2-4
V gene: TRBV5-6
CDR3 length: 10
CDR3 protein: ASSFQGNIQY

J gene: TRBJ2-1
V gene: TRBV7-6
CDR3 length: 11
CDR3 protein: ASSTPAGYEQF

J gene: TRBJ1-1
V gene: TRBV6-5
CDR3 length: 9
CDR3 protein: ASSYLTEAF

J gene: TRBJ2-7
V gene: TRBV7-2
CDR3 length: 11
CDR3 protein: ASSLFPSYEQY

J gene: TRBJ2-7
V gene: TRBV9
CDR3 length: 12
CDR3 protein: ASSVDPSVGEQY

J gene: TRBJ1-1
V gene: TRBV25-1
CDR3 length: 13
CDR3 protein: ASSEWGRGDTEAF

J gene: TRBJ2-5
V gene: TRBV7-3
CDR3 length: 14
CDR3 protein: ASSLGVSGAQETQY

J gene: TRBJ1-4
V gene: TRBV5-8
CDR3 length: 13
CDR3 protein: ASSLSEADNEKLF

J gene: TRBJ1-6
V gene: TRBV7-2
CDR3 length: 13
CDR3 protein: ASSPPQGRNSPLH

J gene: TRBJ1-6
V gene: TRBV30
CDR3 length: 11
CDR3 protein: AWSVQENSPLH

J gene: TRBJ1-2
V gene: TRBV7-2
CDR3 length: 13
CDR3 protein: ASSLFAGPYYGYT

J gene: TRBJ1-1
V gene: TRBV19
CDR3 length: 10
CDR3 protein: ASKQGAGEAF

J gene: TRBJ2-7
V gene: TRBV6-5
CDR3 length: 12
CDR3 protein: ASSPLSGTYEQY

J gene: TRBJ2-2
V gene: TRBV4-3
CDR3 length: 15
CDR3 protein: ASSGLAGGRNTGELF

J gene: TRBJ1-1
V gene: TRBV10-3
CDR3 length: 12
CDR3 protein: AIRQTGLGTEAF

J gene: TRBJ1-2
V gene: TRBV10-3
CDR3 length: 12
CDR3 protein: AISAAGDRDGYT

J gene: TRBJ1-3
V gene: TRBV7-2
CDR3 length: 14
CDR3 protein: ASSLVSIRAGNTIY

J gene: TRBJ1-2
V gene: TRBV6-5
CDR3 length: 12
CDR3 protein: ASGGWDRGYGYT

J gene: TRBJ2-5
V gene: TRBV9
CDR3 length: 14
CDR3 protein: ASSLGASGHQETQY

J gene: TRBJ2-2
V gene: TRBV4-3
CDR3 length: 14
CDR3 protein: ASSHETSGGTGELF

J gene: TRBJ1-3
V gene: TRBV11-2
CDR3 length: 14
CDR3 protein: ASSIPSGTPGNTIY

J gene: TRBJ1-5
V gene: TRBV27
CDR3 length: 15
CDR3 protein: ASSSTHRGVSNQPQH

J gene: TRBJ2-5
V gene: TRBV7-9
CDR3 length: 15
CDR3 protein: ASSLRGLAGRQETQY

J gene: TRBJ1-4
V gene: TRBV7-2
CDR3 length: 13
CDR3 protein: ASSRTGTGAEKLF

J gene: TRBJ2-7
V gene: TRBV5-4
CDR3 length: 11
CDR3 protein: ASSLRGPYEQY

J gene: TRBJ2-1
V gene: TRBV19
CDR3 length: 13
CDR3 protein: ASIRLGGHHNEQF

J gene: TRBJ2-3
V gene: TRBV10-3
CDR3 length: 14
CDR3 protein: AISDWTSGSTDTQY

J gene: TRBJ1-1
V gene: TRBV7-6
CDR3 length: 12
CDR3 protein: ASSFTGAGTEAF

J gene: TRBJ2-6
V gene: TRBV5-1
CDR3 length: 15
CDR3 protein: ASSPFGGVSGANVLT

J gene: TRBJ1-2
V gene: TRBV5-1
CDR3 length: 13
CDR3 protein: ASSLGGPDPYGYT

J gene: TRBJ2-1
V gene: TRBV19
CDR3 length: 13
CDR3 protein: ASSRSGGLYNEQF

J gene: TRBJ2-3
V gene: TRBV9
CDR3 length: 15
CDR3 protein: ASSAPLAGGPVDTQY

J gene: TRBJ1-1
V gene: TRBV30
CDR3 length: 11
CDR3 protein: AWSSQVNTEAF

J gene: TRBJ1-4
V gene: TRBV29-1
CDR3 length: 11
CDR3 protein: SAHNRANEKLF

J gene: TRBJ1-1
V gene: TRBV2
CDR3 length: 11
CDR3 protein: ASRKGRNTEAF

J gene: TRBJ1-2
V gene: TRBV19
CDR3 length: 14
CDR3 protein: ASSILGQRVHYGYT

J gene: TRBJ1-4
V gene: TRBV5-6
CDR3 length: 12
CDR3 protein: ASSRGQSYEKLF

J gene: TRBJ1-2
V gene: TRBV5-5
CDR3 length: 12
CDR3 protein: ASSLWGGTYGYT

J gene: TRBJ2-3
V gene: TRBV5-1
CDR3 length: 10
CDR3 protein: ASSLLVDTQY

J gene: TRBJ1-2
V gene: TRBV7-2
CDR3 length: 15
CDR3 protein: ASRGPSTIIRDYGYT

J gene: TRBJ1-2
V gene: TRBV7-9
CDR3 length: 12
CDR3 protein: ASSLEEGSGGYT

J gene: TRBJ2-1
V gene: TRBV6-5
CDR3 length: 13
CDR3 protein: ASSYSGRGYNEQF

J gene: TRBJ1-5
V gene: TRBV28
CDR3 length: 10
CDR3 protein: ASSFGPQPQH

J gene: TRBJ1-4
V gene: TRBV5-5
CDR3 length: 12
CDR3 protein: ASRNREGGEKLF

J gene: TRBJ1-5
V gene: TRBV7-9
CDR3 length: 13
CDR3 protein: ASSFAGTGRQPQH

J gene: TRBJ1-3
V gene: TRBV6-6
CDR3 length: 14
CDR3 protein: ASSYPAGPRGNTIY

J gene: TRBJ1-4
V gene: TRBV6-1
CDR3 length: 14
CDR3 protein: ASSQGRVPQNEKLF

J gene: TRBJ2-7
V gene: TRBV7-8
CDR3 length: 15
CDR3 protein: ASSLAHRGQRLDEQY

J gene: TRBJ2-6
V gene: TRBV19
CDR3 length: 12
CDR3 protein: ASRTGAGANVLT

J gene: TRBJ1-2
V gene: TRBV4-3
CDR3 length: 13
CDR3 protein: ASSQWGLRNHGYT

J gene: TRBJ1-5
V gene: TRBV7-9
CDR3 length: 13
CDR3 protein: ASSLDRWGNQPQH

J gene: TRBJ1-4
V gene: TRBV5-1
CDR3 length: 13
CDR3 protein: ASSLQDRVGEKLF

J gene: TRBJ2-3
V gene: TRBV6-5
CDR3 length: 13
CDR3 protein: ASSPRGLRRDTQY

J gene: TRBJ2-1
V gene: TRBV6-5
CDR3 length: 11
CDR3 protein: ASSQQIYNEQF